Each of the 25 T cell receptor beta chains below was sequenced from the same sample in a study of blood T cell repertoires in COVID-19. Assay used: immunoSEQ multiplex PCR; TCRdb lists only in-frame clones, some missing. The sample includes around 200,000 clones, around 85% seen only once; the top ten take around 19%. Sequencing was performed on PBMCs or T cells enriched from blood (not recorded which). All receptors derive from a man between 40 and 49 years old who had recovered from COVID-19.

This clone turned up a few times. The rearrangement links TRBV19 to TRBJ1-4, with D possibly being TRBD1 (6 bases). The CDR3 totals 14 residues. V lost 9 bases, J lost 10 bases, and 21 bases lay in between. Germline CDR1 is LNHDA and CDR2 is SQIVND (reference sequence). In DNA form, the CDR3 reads TGTGCCAGCGCTACAGGGTATTACGAAGGAAAACTGTTTTTT. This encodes CASATGYYEGKLFF.

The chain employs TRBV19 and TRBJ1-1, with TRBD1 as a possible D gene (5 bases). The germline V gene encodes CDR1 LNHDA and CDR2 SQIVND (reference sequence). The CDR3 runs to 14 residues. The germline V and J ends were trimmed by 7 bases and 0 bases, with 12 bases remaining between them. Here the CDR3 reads CASIRQGLNTEAFF. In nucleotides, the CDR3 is TGTGCCAGTATACGCCAGGGATTGAACACTGAAGCTTTCTTT.

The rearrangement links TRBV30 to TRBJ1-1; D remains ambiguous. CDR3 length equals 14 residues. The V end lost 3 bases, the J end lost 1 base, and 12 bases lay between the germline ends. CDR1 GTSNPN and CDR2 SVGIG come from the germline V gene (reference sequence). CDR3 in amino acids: CAWSGVGRNTEAFF. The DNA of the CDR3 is TGTGCCTGGAGCGGAGTTGGGAGGAACACTGAAGCTTTCTTT.

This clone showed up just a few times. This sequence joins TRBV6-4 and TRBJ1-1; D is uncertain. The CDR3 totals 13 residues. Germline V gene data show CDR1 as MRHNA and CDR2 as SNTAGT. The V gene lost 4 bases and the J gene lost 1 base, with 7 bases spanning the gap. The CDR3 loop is CASSVQENTEAFF. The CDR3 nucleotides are TGTGCCAGCAGTGTCCAGGAGAACACTGAAGCTTTCTTT.

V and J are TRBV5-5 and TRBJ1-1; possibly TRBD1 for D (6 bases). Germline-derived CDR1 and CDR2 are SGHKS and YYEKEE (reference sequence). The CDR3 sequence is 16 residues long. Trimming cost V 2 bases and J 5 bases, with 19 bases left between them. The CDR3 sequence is CASSFDVGRGTTEAFF. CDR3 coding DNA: TGTGCCAGCAGCTTCGATGTGGGCAGGGGAACGACTGAAGCTTTCTTT.

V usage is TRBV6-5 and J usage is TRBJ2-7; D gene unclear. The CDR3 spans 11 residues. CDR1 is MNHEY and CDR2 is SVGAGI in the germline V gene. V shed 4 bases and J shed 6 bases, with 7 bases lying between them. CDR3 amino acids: CASSWLGEQYF. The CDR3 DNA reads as TGTGCCAGCAGTTGGCTAGGCGAGCAGTACTTC.

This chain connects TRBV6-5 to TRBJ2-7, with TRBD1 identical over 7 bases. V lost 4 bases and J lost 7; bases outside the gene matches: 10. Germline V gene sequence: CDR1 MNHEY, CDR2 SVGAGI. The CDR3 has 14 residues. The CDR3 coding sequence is TGTGCCAGCAGTTCAGGGGGACGCTTACAAGAGCAGTACTTC. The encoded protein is CASSSGGRLQEQYF.

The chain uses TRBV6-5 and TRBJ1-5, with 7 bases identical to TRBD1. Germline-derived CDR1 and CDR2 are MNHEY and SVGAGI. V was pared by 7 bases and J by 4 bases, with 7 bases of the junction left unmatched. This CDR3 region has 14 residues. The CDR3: CASTPGQRNQPQHF. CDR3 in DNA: TGTGCCAGCACACCGGGACAGCGAAATCAGCCCCAGCATTTT.

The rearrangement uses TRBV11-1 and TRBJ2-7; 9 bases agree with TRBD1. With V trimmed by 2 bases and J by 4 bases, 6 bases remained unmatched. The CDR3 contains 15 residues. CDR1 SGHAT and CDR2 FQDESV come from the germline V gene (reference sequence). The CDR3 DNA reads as TGTGCCAGCAGCTTATCGGACAGGGGTGATTACGAGCAGTACTTC. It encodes CASSLSDRGDYEQYF.

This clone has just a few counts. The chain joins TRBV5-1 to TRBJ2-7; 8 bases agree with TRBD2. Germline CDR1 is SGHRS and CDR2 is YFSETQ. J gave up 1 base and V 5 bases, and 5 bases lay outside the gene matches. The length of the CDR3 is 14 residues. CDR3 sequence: CASSVSGSSYEQYF. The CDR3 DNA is TGCGCCAGCAGTGTGAGCGGGAGTTCCTACGAGCAGTACTTC.

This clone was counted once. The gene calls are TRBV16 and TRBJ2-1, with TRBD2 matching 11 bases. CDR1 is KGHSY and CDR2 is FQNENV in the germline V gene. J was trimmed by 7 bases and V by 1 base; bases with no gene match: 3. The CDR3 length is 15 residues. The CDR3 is CASSQWLAGGNEQFF. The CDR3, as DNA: TGTGCCAGCAGCCAATGGCTAGCGGGGGGTAATGAGCAGTTCTTC.

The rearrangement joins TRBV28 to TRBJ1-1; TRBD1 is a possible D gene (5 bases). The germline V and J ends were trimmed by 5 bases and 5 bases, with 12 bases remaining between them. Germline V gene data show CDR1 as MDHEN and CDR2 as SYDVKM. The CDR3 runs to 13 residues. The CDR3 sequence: CASSRRAETEAFF. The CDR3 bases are TGTGCCAGCAGTCGCAGGGCGGAGACTGAAGCTTTCTTT.

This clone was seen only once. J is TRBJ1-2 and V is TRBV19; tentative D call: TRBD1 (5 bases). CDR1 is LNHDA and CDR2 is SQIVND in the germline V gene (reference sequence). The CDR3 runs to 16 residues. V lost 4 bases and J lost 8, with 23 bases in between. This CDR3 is CASSTQPPTVPGGYTF. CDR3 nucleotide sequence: TGTGCCAGTAGTACCCAACCTCCGACAGTCCCGGGCGGCTACACCTTC.

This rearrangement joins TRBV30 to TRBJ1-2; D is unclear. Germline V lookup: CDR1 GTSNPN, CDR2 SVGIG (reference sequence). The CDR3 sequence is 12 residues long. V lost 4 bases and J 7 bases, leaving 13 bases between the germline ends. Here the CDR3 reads CAWNLPPGGYTF. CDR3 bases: TGTGCCTGGAACCTGCCCCCGGGTGGCTACACCTTC.

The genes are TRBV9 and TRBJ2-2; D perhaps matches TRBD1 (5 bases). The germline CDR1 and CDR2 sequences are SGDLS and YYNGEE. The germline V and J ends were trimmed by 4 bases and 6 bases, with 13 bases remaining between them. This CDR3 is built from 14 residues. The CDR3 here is CASSRQTSPGELFF. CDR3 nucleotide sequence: TGTGCCAGCAGCAGACAGACAAGCCCCGGGGAGCTGTTTTTT.

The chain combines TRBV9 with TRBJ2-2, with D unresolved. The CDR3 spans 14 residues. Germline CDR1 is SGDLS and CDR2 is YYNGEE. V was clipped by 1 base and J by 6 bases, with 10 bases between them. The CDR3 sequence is CASSVLSSPGELFF. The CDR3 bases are TGTGCCAGCAGCGTATTATCCTCCCCCGGGGAGCTGTTTTTT.

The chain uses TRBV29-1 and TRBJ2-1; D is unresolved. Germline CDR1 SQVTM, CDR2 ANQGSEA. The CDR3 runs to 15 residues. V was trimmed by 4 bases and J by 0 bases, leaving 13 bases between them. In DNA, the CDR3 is TGCAGCGTTGTCGAACAGATTAGCTCCTACAATGAGCAGTTCTTC. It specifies CSVVEQISSYNEQFF.

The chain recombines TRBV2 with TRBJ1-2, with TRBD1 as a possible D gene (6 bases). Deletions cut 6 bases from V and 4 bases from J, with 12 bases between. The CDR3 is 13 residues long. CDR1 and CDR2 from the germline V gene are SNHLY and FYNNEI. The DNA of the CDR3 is TGTGCCAGCAGGGAACAGGGTCCCTATGGCTACACCTTC. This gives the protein CASREQGPYGYTF. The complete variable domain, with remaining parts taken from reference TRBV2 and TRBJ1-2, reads EPEVTQTPSHQVTQMGQEVILRCVPISNHLYFYWYRQILGQKVEFLVSFYNNEISEKSEIFDDQFSVERPDGSNFTLKIRSTKLEDSAMYFCASREQGPYGYTFGSGTRLTVV.

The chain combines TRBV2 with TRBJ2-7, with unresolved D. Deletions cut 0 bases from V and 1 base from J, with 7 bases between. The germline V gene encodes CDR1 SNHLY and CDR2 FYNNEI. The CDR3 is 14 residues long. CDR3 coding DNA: TGTGCCAGCAGTGAAGCGGGCCCGTCCTACGAGCAGTACTTC. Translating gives CASSEAGPSYEQYF.

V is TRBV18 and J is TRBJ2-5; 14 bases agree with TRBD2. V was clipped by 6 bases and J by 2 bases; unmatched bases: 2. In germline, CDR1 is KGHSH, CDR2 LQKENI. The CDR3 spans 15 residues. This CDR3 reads CASSRLAGGQETQYF. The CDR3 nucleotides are TGTGCCAGCTCCCGACTAGCGGGAGGGCAAGAGACCCAGTACTTC.

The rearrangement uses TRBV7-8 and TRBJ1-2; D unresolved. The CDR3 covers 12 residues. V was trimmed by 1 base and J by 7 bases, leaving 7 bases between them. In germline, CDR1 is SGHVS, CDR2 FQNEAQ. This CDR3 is CASSLDIFGYTF. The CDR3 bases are TGTGCCAGCAGCTTAGACATATTTGGCTACACCTTC.

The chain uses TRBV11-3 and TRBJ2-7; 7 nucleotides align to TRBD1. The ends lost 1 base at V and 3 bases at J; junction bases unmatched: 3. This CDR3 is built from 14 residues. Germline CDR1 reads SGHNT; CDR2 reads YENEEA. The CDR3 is CASSLAGQNYEQYF. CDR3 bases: TGTGCCAGCAGCTTAGCGGGACAGAACTACGAGCAGTACTTC.

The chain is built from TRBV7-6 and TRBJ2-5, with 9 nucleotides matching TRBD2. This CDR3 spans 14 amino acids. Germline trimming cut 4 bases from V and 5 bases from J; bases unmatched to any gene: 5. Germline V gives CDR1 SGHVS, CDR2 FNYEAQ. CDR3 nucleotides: TGTGCCAGCAGCTCCGCGGCGGGGGGGGAGACCCAGTACTTC. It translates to CASSSAAGGETQYF.

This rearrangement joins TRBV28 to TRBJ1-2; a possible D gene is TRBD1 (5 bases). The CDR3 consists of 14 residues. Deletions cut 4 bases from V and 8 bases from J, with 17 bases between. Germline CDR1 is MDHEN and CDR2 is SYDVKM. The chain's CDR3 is CASSSAGQARGYTF. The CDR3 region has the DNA TGTGCCAGCAGTTCGGCTGGACAAGCCCGGGGCTACACCTTC.

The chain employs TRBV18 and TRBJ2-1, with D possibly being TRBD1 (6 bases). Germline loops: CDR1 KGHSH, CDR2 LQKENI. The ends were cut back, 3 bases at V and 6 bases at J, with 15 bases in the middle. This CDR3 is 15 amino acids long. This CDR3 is CASSPPLTGGNEQFF. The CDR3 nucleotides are TGTGCCAGCTCACCGCCGTTGACAGGCGGCAATGAGCAGTTCTTC.